The 32 T cell receptor beta chains in this list originate from one sample, sequenced in a study of T-cell memory formation after mild COVID-19 (TCRdb year 2021). The library came from 5' RACE. The sample was run on an Illumina NovaSeq 6000. TCRdb applied fastp at Q25 and MiXCR to the public reads, then kept only in-frame beta chains. When rows share a CDR3 protein, they turn into one entry using the most common DNA and genes. The sample table lists 470,000 or so distinct CDR3 sequences, around 20% of them with a count of one. The ten top clones hold roughly 8.4% of the sample. Input material: PBMCs or a T cell subset sorted from them (not recorded which). The receptor source for this set is an adult woman who had mild COVID-19 (a few samples of this study predate the infection). The sample titles of this study are shuffled in the database, so cell type and time point are left out; the donor was told from shared clones.

This clonotype was counted only a few times. V gene TRBV5-1 combines with J gene TRBJ2-3, with D tentatively TRBD1 (6 bases). The CDR3 spans 17 residues. The germline V gene encodes CDR1 SGHRS and CDR2 YFSETQ. V lost 3 bases and J 3 bases, leaving 20 bases between the germline ends. CDR3 sequence reads: CASSSLQVGAGTDTQYF. Written as DNA, the CDR3 is TGCGCCAGCAGCTCCTTACAGGTGGGGGCAGGAACAGATACGCAGTATTTT.

This clonotype has a handful of counts. This chain links TRBV12-3 or TRBV12-4 with TRBJ1-5; no reliable D call. The length of the CDR3 is 13 residues. Trimming took off 6 bases at V and 6 bases at J, with 12 bases between the two ends. In DNA form, the CDR3 reads TGTGCCAGCAGGCCCGGGTGGGGTCAGCCCCAGCATTTT. It specifies CASRPGWGQPQHF.

The chain employs TRBV5-5 and TRBJ1-1; 9 bases agree with TRBD1. The CDR3 consists of 15 residues. J lost 5 bases, V lost 3 bases, and 8 bases had no gene match. From germline, CDR1 is SGHKS and CDR2 YYEKEE (reference sequence). As DNA, the CDR3 is TGTGCCAGCAGCTATATACAGGGGGCTGGGACTGAAGCTTTCTTT. This encodes CASSYIQGAGTEAFF.

This clonotype was detected only a few times. The rearrangement uses TRBV5-5 and TRBJ1-2; D unresolved. CDR3 length: 13 residues. Germline V gene data show CDR1 as SGHKS and CDR2 as YYEKEE (reference sequence). Trimming pared 4 bases from V and 7 bases from J, leaving 14 bases between. Here the CDR3 reads CASSHPSIAGYTF. CDR3 nucleotides: TGTGCCAGCAGCCACCCCTCCATAGCTGGCTACACCTTC.

This clonotype was seen a few times. The V and J genes are TRBV25-1 and TRBJ2-3, with unresolved D. The CDR3 is made up of 13 amino acids. The V gene lost 1 base and the J gene lost 4 bases, with 6 bases spanning the gap. Germline V gene lookup returns CDR1 MGHDK and CDR2 SYGVNS. In nucleotides, the CDR3 is TGTGCCAGCAGTGAATCTTTCCCAGATACGCAGTATTTT. This encodes CASSESFPDTQYF.

This clonotype was counted a few times. This chain connects TRBV9 to TRBJ2-3; 8 bases fit TRBD2. V was pared by 4 bases and J by 3 bases, with 7 bases of the junction left unmatched. Germline values: CDR1 SGDLS, CDR2 YYNGEE. CDR3 length equals 15 residues. The CDR3 protein is CASSPYGGGTDTQYF. CDR3 in DNA: TGTGCCAGCAGCCCATACGGGGGGGGGACAGATACGCAGTATTTT. Using reference TRBV9 and TRBJ2-3 for the parts outside the CDR3, the full variable domain is DSGVTQTPKHLITATGQRVTLRCSPRSGDLSVYWYQQSLDQGLQFLIQYYNGEERAKGNILERFSAQQFPDLHSELNLSSLELGDSALYFCASSPYGGGTDTQYFGPGTRLTVL.

This clonotype was seen repeatedly, ten times or more. This chain links TRBV7-9 with TRBJ2-7, with D perhaps TRBD1 (6 bases). This CDR3 spans 14 amino acids. Germline CDR1 reads SEHNR; CDR2 reads FQNEAQ (reference sequence). The V end was cut by 5 bases, the J end by 2 bases, with 13 bases between. The CDR3 region has the DNA TGTGCCAGCAGCCGAAACGACAGGACCTACGAGCAGTACTTC. Translating it yields CASSRNDRTYEQYF.

The chain employs TRBV5-6 and TRBJ2-7; no definite D call. CDR1 and CDR2 from the germline V gene are SGHDT and YYEEEE. V gave up 4 bases and J gave up 4 bases, with 21 bases separating them. CDR3 size: 16 residues. CDR3 nucleotide sequence: TGTGCCAGCAGCCTCACACGCCCCGCGTGGCCATACGAGCAGTACTTC. Its translation: CASSLTRPAWPYEQYF.

The V and J genes are TRBV12-3 or TRBV12-4 and TRBJ1-1, with D perhaps matching TRBD1 (5 bases). CDR3 length equals 10 residues. Trimming pared 9 bases from V and 4 bases from J, leaving 6 bases between. The CDR3 reads CARGTTEAFF. The CDR3 DNA is TGTGCCAGAGGGACCACTGAAGCTTTCTTT.

DNA for the CDR3: TGTGCCAGCAGCTTCGACGGGACTAGCGGGGGGCTGAATACGCAGTATTTT. It codes for CASSFDGTSGGLNTQYF. The chain recombines TRBV7-3 with TRBJ2-3; 15 nucleotides align to TRBD2. Germline V gene data show CDR1 as SGHTA and CDR2 as FQGTGA. This CDR3 is built from 17 residues. The trim removed 3 bases at V and 7 bases at J, leaving 8 bases unmatched. Drawing the rest from reference TRBV7-3 and TRBJ2-3, the complete variable domain is GAGVSQTPSNKVTEKGKYVELRCDPISGHTALYWYRQSLGQGPEFLIYFQGTGAADDSGLPNDRFFAVRPEGSVSTLKIQRTERGDSAVYLCASSFDGTSGGLNTQYFGPGTRLTVL.

The CDR3 spells CASSLPGGKQFF. The CDR3 DNA is TGCGCCAGCAGCCTCCCAGGGGGTAAGCAGTTCTTC. J is TRBJ2-1 and V is TRBV4-1; 7 bases fit TRBD1. The V segment lost 4 bases and the J segment 11 bases; nucleotides outside the gene matches: 5. The CDR3 is 12 amino acids. From germline, CDR1 is MGHRA and CDR2 YSYEKL.

In its sample, this clonotype was seen a few times. The gene calls are TRBV3-1 and TRBJ2-2, with D uncertain. Germline V gene data show CDR1 as LGHDT and CDR2 as YNNKEL (reference sequence). V was cut by 1 base and J by 1 base, with 10 bases left in between. This CDR3 spans 16 amino acids. In DNA, the CDR3 is TGTGCCAGCAGCCAAGTTTTCAGGAGGAACACCGGGGAGCTGTTTTTT. Translated, it gives CASSQVFRRNTGELFF.

The chain carries TRBV9 and TRBJ1-1; D is undetermined. The germline gives CDR1 SGDLS, CDR2 YYNGEE. Trimming stripped 2 bases from V and 3 bases from J, with 8 bases between. This CDR3 has 13 amino acids. The CDR3 region has the DNA TGTGCCAGCAGCGTTCGACCGCACACTGAAGCTTTCTTT. It translates to CASSVRPHTEAFF.

This clonotype was observed a few times. The CDR3 reads CASSPDRAGYGYTF. The CDR3 DNA follows: TGTGCCAGCTCACCTGACAGGGCTGGCTATGGCTACACCTTC. The chain recombines TRBV18 with TRBJ1-2, with TRBD1 matching over 7 bases. The CDR3 runs to 14 residues. Germline CDR1 KGHSH, CDR2 LQKENI. V was pared by 3 bases and J by 4 bases, with 5 bases of the junction left unmatched.

The chain recombines TRBV2 with TRBJ1-2, with TRBD1 matching 8 bases. J was trimmed by 10 bases and V by 8 bases; bases with no gene match: 15. The CDR3 runs 14 residues. Germline CDR1 is SNHLY and CDR2 is FYNNEI. The CDR3 here is CASSRTGTGDYYTF. In DNA form, the CDR3 reads TGTGCCAGCTCAAGGACGGGGACAGGAGACTACTACACCTTC.

This clonotype was seen a few times. The chain recombines TRBV20-1 with TRBJ2-1, with 7 nucleotides matching TRBD2. This CDR3 has 15 amino acids. CDR1 is DFQATT and CDR2 is SNEGSKA in the germline V gene (reference sequence). V lost 0 bases to trimming and J lost 4 bases; unmatched junction nucleotides: 6. In DNA, the CDR3 is TGCAGTGCTAGAGATCAGAGCGGGAATTACAATGAGCAGTTCTTC. Protein: CSARDQSGNYNEQFF.

This clonotype was seen repeatedly, ten times or more. J is TRBJ2-1 and V is TRBV5-1, with TRBD2 matching 12 bases. With 1 base clipped from V and 10 bases from J, the junction kept 3 bases outside the gene matches. The germline V gene encodes CDR1 SGHRS and CDR2 YFSETQ. The CDR3 loop spans 14 amino acids. CDR3 DNA: TGCGCCAGCAGCTTGTGGCTAGCGGGAGGGGAGCAGTTCTTC. Residues: CASSLWLAGGEQFF.

CDR3 residues: CSVRTSGDNEQFF. CDR3 DNA sequence: TGCAGCGTCAGGACTAGCGGAGACAATGAGCAGTTCTTC. The genes are TRBV29-1 and TRBJ2-1; TRBD2 aligns across 10 bases. V shed 6 bases, J shed 5 bases, and the junction held 4 bases outside the gene matches. In germline, CDR1 is SQVTM, CDR2 ANQGSEA. This CDR3 is 13 amino acids long.

Only a few counts were recorded for this clonotype. The CDR3 loop reads CASSFLLTGTNTEAFF. CDR3 coding DNA: TGTGCCAGCAGCTTCCTCTTGACAGGGACCAACACTGAAGCTTTCTTT. The chain recombines TRBV12-3 or TRBV12-4 with TRBJ1-1, with 7 positions matching TRBD1. The CDR3 has 16 amino acids. The V gene end was trimmed by 6 bases and the J gene end by 2 bases; junction bases not matched to a gene: 12.

This clonotype was found a few times. V and J are TRBV3-1 and TRBJ1-5; 7 bases are a match to TRBD1. Germline values: CDR1 LGHDT, CDR2 YNNKEL (reference sequence). Losses at the gene ends were 5 bases for V and 0 bases for J; bases not matched to a gene: 4. The CDR3 extends over 15 amino acids. The DNA for the CDR3 is TGTGCCAGCAGCGAGGGGACAGTTAGCAATCAGCCCCAGCATTTT. Its translation is CASSEGTVSNQPQHF.

The gene calls are TRBV29-1 and TRBJ2-7, with D unclear. Germline V gene sequence: CDR1 SQVTM, CDR2 ANQGSEA. There are 13 residues in the CDR3. V was trimmed by 4 bases and J by 0 bases, leaving 10 bases between them. The CDR3 spells CSVVRQDSYEQYF. The CDR3 nucleotides are TGCAGCGTTGTCCGACAAGACTCCTACGAGCAGTACTTC.

CDR3 coding DNA: TGCAGTGCTAGAGAGCAAGGGGGGGGCTATGGCTACACCTTC. Residues: CSAREQGGGYGYTF. V gene TRBV20-1 combines with J gene TRBJ1-2, with a tentative D call TRBD1 (6 bases). From germline, CDR1 is DFQATT and CDR2 SNEGSKA (reference sequence). V lost 0 bases and J 4 bases, leaving 12 bases between the germline ends. CDR3 length: 14 amino acids.

This clonotype was detected only a few times. The chain has TRBV7-2 and TRBJ1-2, with 11 nucleotides matching TRBD1. The germline CDR1 and CDR2 sequences are SGHTA and FQGNSA. V dropped 1 base and J dropped 5; count of bases not matched to a gene: 3. This CDR3 is 15 amino acids long. The DNA for the CDR3 is TGTGCCAGCAGCTTAGTTCGGGACAGGGGGTATGGCTACACCTTC. This translates into CASSLVRDRGYGYTF.

The CDR3 loop reads CASRTGGSGYTF. The CDR3, as DNA: TGTGCCAGCAGGACAGGGGGCAGTGGCTACACCTTC. The rearrangement links TRBV12-3 or TRBV12-4 to TRBJ1-2; 10 bases align to TRBD1. The V gene end was trimmed by 6 bases and the J gene end by 7 bases; junction bases not matched to a gene: 2. This CDR3 is 12 amino acids long.

In nucleotides, the CDR3 is TGTGCCAGTAGTATGGGGGGACACGAGCAGTACTTC. Residues: CASSMGGHEQYF. V usage is TRBV19 and J usage is TRBJ2-7; D possibly corresponds to TRBD2 (6 bases). CDR1 is LNHDA, CDR2 SQIVND, per germline (reference sequence). Between the trimmed V and J ends, which lost 3 bases and 5 bases, there was a span of 8 bases. The CDR3 is 12 amino acids. Using reference TRBV19 and TRBJ2-7 for the parts outside the CDR3, the full variable domain is DGGITQSPKYLFRKEGQNVTLSCEQNLNHDAMYWYRQDPGQGLRLIYYSQIVNDFQKGDIAEGYSVSREKKESFPLTVTSAQKNPTAFYLCASSMGGHEQYFGPGTRLTVT.

The chain employs TRBV7-9 and TRBJ2-7, with TRBD1 matching 9 bases. This CDR3 contains 17 residues. Germline CDR1 reads SEHNR; CDR2 reads FQNEAQ (reference sequence). The V gene end was trimmed by 0 bases and the J gene end by 3 bases; junction bases not matched to a gene: 9. The CDR3 bases are TGTGCCAGCAGCTTAGCGGGGACAGGGTATAAGGTCTACGAGCAGTACTTC. It encodes CASSLAGTGYKVYEQYF.

J is TRBJ2-2 and V is TRBV20-1, with D possibly called TRBD1 or TRBD2 (6 bases each). The germline V and J ends were trimmed by 1 base and 1 base, with 10 bases remaining between them. This CDR3 comprises 15 residues. Germline CDR1 DFQATT, CDR2 SNEGSKA (reference sequence). CDR3 protein: CSARGGGGNTGELFF. The CDR3 bases are TGCAGTGCTAGAGGAGGAGGGGGGAACACCGGGGAGCTGTTTTTT.

The chain employs TRBV19 and TRBJ2-7, with D perhaps matching TRBD1 (5 bases). Germline CDR1 and CDR2: LNHDA and SQIVND (reference sequence). This CDR3 is built from 12 residues. Between the trimmed V and J ends, which lost 4 bases and 6 bases, there was a span of 10 bases. As DNA, the CDR3 is TGTGCCAGTAGTAAGTTAGGGGCCGAGCAGTACTTC. Its translation: CASSKLGAEQYF.

This sequence joins TRBV20-1 and TRBJ2-1; D is tentatively TRBD1 or TRBD2 (5 bases each). Germline values: CDR1 DFQATT, CDR2 SNEGSKA (reference sequence). V was trimmed by 0 bases and J by 5 bases, leaving 17 bases between them. The CDR3 loop spans 16 amino acids. CDR3 coding DNA: TGCAGTGCTAGAGATCGGGCTAGCAGGGTCCACAATGAGCAGTTCTTC. Translated, it gives CSARDRASRVHNEQFF.

In its sample, this clonotype was seen once. The V gene is TRBV30, the J gene TRBJ2-7, with 9 bases that match TRBD1. This CDR3 spans 15 amino acids. Trimming removed 2 bases from V and 5 bases from J; junction bases left unmatched: 10. Germline V gene lookup returns CDR1 GTSNPN and CDR2 SVGIG (reference sequence). The CDR3 bases are TGTGCCTGGAGTCCCGGGACAGGGAGTCTCGACGAGCAGTACTTC. Protein sequence: CAWSPGTGSLDEQYF.

The chain combines TRBV14 with TRBJ2-7; a weak D match, TRBD2 (6 bases). Germline V gene sequence: CDR1 SGHDN, CDR2 FVKESK. The V and J ends lost 5 bases and 2 bases respectively, with 16 bases between them. The CDR3 contains 15 residues. The CDR3 region has the DNA TGTGCCAGCAGCGCTGCCCTGGGAGGAGCCTACGAGCAGTACTTC. It encodes CASSAALGGAYEQYF. The variable domain in full, with the rest retrieved from reference TRBV14 and TRBJ2-7, is EAGVTQFPSHSVIEKGQTVTLRCDPISGHDNLYWYRRVMGKEIKFLLHFVKESKQDESGMPNNRFLAERTGGTYSTLKVQPAELEDSGVYFCASSAALGGAYEQYFGPGTRLTVT.

This clonotype was seen a handful of times. The chain links TRBV7-3 to TRBJ2-7; 11 nucleotides agree with TRBD2. V gave up 5 bases and J gave up 5 bases; unmatched junction bases: 8. Germline values: CDR1 SGHTA, CDR2 FQGTGA. The CDR3 consists of 15 residues. The CDR3 DNA reads as TGTGCCAGCAGCGAAGGACTAGCGGGCTGGGACGAGCAGTACTTC. Translation: CASSEGLAGWDEQYF.